This TCR beta chain is from a study of tumor-infiltrating lymphocytes in localized non-small cell lung cancer. The assay was immunoSEQ multiplex PCR, and TCRdb's table has in-frame clones only and misses some. This table has approximately 12,000 clones, 79% appearing once. A word on this clone: Its cognate antigen is unknown.

The V segment lost 5 bases and the J segment 2 bases; nucleotides outside the gene matches: 6. The germline V gene has CDR1 SQVTM and CDR2 ANQGSEA. CDR3 length: 15 residues. Study-level results: Each assay used a separate piece of the same tissue. No T-cell fraction difference was seen between IM1 and IM2 tumors. Recurrence-free survival showed no association with tumor T-cell fraction. Tumors had more T cell infiltration than uninvolved lung, per TCRbeta sequencing and CD3 counts.

The clonotype originates from a human donor with non-small cell lung cancer. The source material was lung tumor tissue. The chain joins TRBV29-1 to TRBJ1-5; 10 bases agree with TRBD1. The CDR3 nucleotides read TGCAGCGTTACCTCAGGGACAGGGGGCAATCAGCCCCAGCATTTT. This codes for CSVTSGTGGNQPQHF.